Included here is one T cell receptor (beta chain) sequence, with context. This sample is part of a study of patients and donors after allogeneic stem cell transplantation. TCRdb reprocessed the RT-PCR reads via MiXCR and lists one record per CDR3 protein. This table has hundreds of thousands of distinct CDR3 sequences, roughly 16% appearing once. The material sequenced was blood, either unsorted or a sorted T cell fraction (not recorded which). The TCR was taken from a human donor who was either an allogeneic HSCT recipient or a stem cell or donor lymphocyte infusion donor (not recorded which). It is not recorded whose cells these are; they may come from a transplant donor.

CDR3 protein: CASSQVPGLYTEAFF. In nucleotides, the CDR3 is TGCGCCAGCAGCCAAGTACCAGGGTTATACACTGAAGCTTTCTTT. This chain uses TRBV4-1 with TRBJ1-1; TRBD1 is a possible D gene (5 bases). CDR3 size: 15 residues. Trimming stripped 1 base from V and 3 bases from J, with 12 bases between. Per germline, CDR1 MGHRA and CDR2 YSYEKL.